This entry is about one T cell receptor (beta chain). Its specificity is not known. Germline loops: CDR1 SGHKS, CDR2 YYEKEE (reference sequence). The CDR3 sequence is 16 residues long. V was cut by 4 bases and J by 0 bases, with 14 bases left in between. This record belongs to a study of cytomegalovirus exposure and HLA in healthy donors. Study as a whole: From HLA-typed donors, an early data release held roughly 89 million unique TCRs.

PCR was performed using 60 Vbeta and 13 Jbeta primers. Produced via immunoSEQ multiplex PCR; TCRdb's table is partial and in-frame only. The profile shows 150,000 to 170,000 clones, around 84% of them singletons. Whole-study results and caveats: Immune exposure information available was restricted to CMV serostatus. Within an earlier analysis, most TCR beta V segments proved productive either about 90% or about 30% of the time.

All donors participated as healthy donors of bone marrow. The receptor comes from a woman between 35 and 50 years old in good health and CMV-seropositive. The rearrangement uses TRBV5-5 and TRBJ2-1, with D maybe TRBD2 (5 bases). Input material: PBMCs. The DNA for the CDR3 is TGTGCCAGCAGCCCCCTAGTAGCGAGCTCCTACAATGAGCAGTTCTTC. As protein: CASSPLVASSYNEQFF.